These T cell receptor beta chains were read from a single sample in a study of identical twins. TCRdb re-called the 5' RACE reads through MiXCR, storing one row per CDR3 protein. Here the sample spans under 450,000 distinct CDR3 sequences, roughly 20% being singletons. Sequencing used naive T cells sorted from blood. Receptor source: a man aged 50-59 years in good health. Each CDR3 is given with its conserved first and last residue. A D gene is named only where the DNA matches it firmly. For some rows the clone size is stated as once, few or many, or as a class when expanded; others skip it.

size,V,D,J,DNA,CDR3
few,TRBV4-2,TRBD2,TRBJ2-1,TGTGCCAGCAGCCAAAATACACCCGGACTAGCGGACGTGGGGTTCTTC,CASSQNTPGLADVGFF
many,TRBV2,TRBD2,TRBJ2-1,TGTGCCAGCAGTGTACTAGCGGGGCCGTACAATGAGCAGTTCTTC,CASSVLAGPYNEQFF
many,TRBV7-2,-,TRBJ1-1,TGTGCCAGCAGCTTTGTAAAGGAGACTGAAGCTTTCTTT,CASSFVKETEAFF
few,TRBV20-1,-,TRBJ2-7,TGCAGTGCTGATCCTTCCTACGAGCAGTACTTC,CSADPSYEQYF
-,TRBV20-1,-,TRBJ1-5,TGCAGTGCTAGCGGACCCTTGCGGGGCAATCAGCCCCAGCATTTT,CSASGPLRGNQPQHF
many,TRBV5-5,-,TRBJ2-1,TGTGCCAGCAGCCGCCGTGATGCATACAATGAGCAGTTCTTC,CASSRRDAYNEQFF
many,TRBV25-1,-,TRBJ1-1,TGTGCCAGCAGGATAAAGCGCCTTGACAGGTTGAACACTGAAGCTTTCTTT,CASRIKRLDRLNTEAFF
many,TRBV12-3/TRBV12-4,-,TRBJ1-1,TGTGCCAGCAGTTTGGGACGGTTGAACACTGAAGCTTTCTTT,CASSLGRLNTEAFF
many,TRBV28,-,TRBJ1-2,TGTGCCAGCAACCCCGTCGCGGGCTATGGCTACACCTTC,CASNPVAGYGYTF
few,TRBV25-1,TRBD1,TRBJ1-1,TGTGCCAGCAGTGTCACAGGGGGTAGGATCGGTGAAGCTTTCTTT,CASSVTGGRIGEAFF
few,TRBV6-1,TRBD2,TRBJ2-1,TGTGCCAGCGGGACTAGCGGGGGGGATGTCTCCTACAATGAGCAGTTCTTC,CASGTSGGDVSYNEQFF
-,TRBV11-2,TRBD1,TRBJ1-4,TGTGCCAGCAGCCGTCGAGACAGGGCGTTTAATGAAAAACTGTTTTTT,CASSRRDRAFNEKLFF
-,TRBV28,-,TRBJ2-5,TGTGCCAGCAGTCTATCAATAACGGGGTTGGAGACCCAGTACTTC,CASSLSITGLETQYF
many,TRBV3-1,TRBD1,TRBJ1-5,TGTGCCAGCAGCCACGGGACAGGGTATCAGCCCCAGCATTTT,CASSHGTGYQPQHF
many,TRBV15,TRBD2,TRBJ2-1,TGTGCCACCAGCAGAGGTGGATTTGACGGGAGGGCCGCCTACAATGAGCAGTTCTTC,CATSRGGFDGRAAYNEQFF
-,TRBV6-1,TRBD1,TRBJ1-5,TGTGCCAGCGCAACAGGGGGCTCTTTCAATCAGCCCCAGCATTTT,CASATGGSFNQPQHF
few,TRBV6-1,-,TRBJ2-2,TGTGCCAGCACAGGCCCAGGATTAATCGGGGAGCTGTTTTTT,CASTGPGLIGELFF
many,TRBV5-1,TRBD1,TRBJ2-3,TGCGCCAGCAGCCTTAGACAGGGAGCAGATACGCAGTATTTT,CASSLRQGADTQYF
-,TRBV12-3/TRBV12-4,TRBD2,TRBJ2-1,TGTGCCAGCAAACTAGCGGGAGGGCCGAATGAGCAGTTCTTC,CASKLAGGPNEQFF
many,TRBV4-2,TRBD1,TRBJ1-1,TGTGCCAGCAGCCAACAAAGGGGGCTTGGCACTGAAGCTTTCTTT,CASSQQRGLGTEAFF
many,TRBV6-5,-,TRBJ2-4,TGTGCCAGCAGTTACTTTTCGGACAGACTAGCCAAAAACATTCAGTACTTC,CASSYFSDRLAKNIQYF
-,TRBV10-3,-,TRBJ1-1,TGTGCCGCAGCGGCGGGAACCTTGAACACTGAAGCTTTCTTT,CAAAAGTLNTEAFF
-,TRBV10-3,-,TRBJ2-7,TGTGCCATCAGTGATCCAGGCGCCACCTACGAGCAGTACTTC,CAISDPGATYEQYF
many,TRBV6-2/TRBV6-3,TRBD1,TRBJ2-5,TGTGCCAGCATCGGGACAGCTGAGACCCAGTACTTC,CASIGTAETQYF
-,TRBV20-1,-,TRBJ1-1,TGCAGTGCTAGTTTCCGAATAGGCACTGAAGCTTTCTTT,CSASFRIGTEAFF
-,TRBV7-9,-,TRBJ2-1,TGTGCCAGCAGCTTAGTGGCAGGGGTTCTGGGTGAGCAGTTCTTC,CASSLVAGVLGEQFF
once,TRBV29-1,-,TRBJ2-7,TGCAGCGTTCGGGAAGCGGCCTACGAGCAGTACTTC,CSVREAAYEQYF
few,TRBV6-5,TRBD1,TRBJ2-7,TGTGCCAGCAGTTCCTCTCCCGGGACAGGCTCCTACGAGCAGTACTTC,CASSSSPGTGSYEQYF
-,TRBV20-1,TRBD2,TRBJ2-4,TGCAGTGCTAGAAATCGACTAGCGGGAAACATTCAGTACTTC,CSARNRLAGNIQYF
many,TRBV4-1,-,TRBJ2-7,TGCGCCAGCAGCCAAGATTACAATCTACCTTCCTACGAGCAGTACTTC,CASSQDYNLPSYEQYF
-,TRBV4-3,-,TRBJ1-6,TGCGCCAGCAGCCAAGACCCGGGAGGGGGATCACCCCTCCACTTT,CASSQDPGGGSPLHF
-,TRBV5-1,-,TRBJ2-3,TGCGCCAGCAGCTTGGGGCAGGTTTCAATCACAGATACGCAGTATTTT,CASSLGQVSITDTQYF
many,TRBV20-1,TRBD2,TRBJ2-1,TGCAGTGCTAGAGATCAAGCGGGAAGGTCCTACAATGAGCAGTTCTTC,CSARDQAGRSYNEQFF
few,TRBV18,-,TRBJ1-2,TGTGCCAGCTCCCCCTTGACTGGGGGCTACACCTTC,CASSPLTGGYTF
once,TRBV5-1,-,TRBJ2-7,TGCGCCAGCAGCTTGCGTTCCGACAGCTCCTACGAGCAGTACTTC,CASSLRSDSSYEQYF
many,TRBV2,-,TRBJ2-1,TGTGCCAGCAGTGAAGCGCGAAGCTATTTGAGGGACCGAGACAATGAGCAGTTCTTC,CASSEARSYLRDRDNEQFF
many,TRBV6-6,TRBD2,TRBJ2-1,TGTGCCAGCACCGGACTAGCGGGGACTGAGCAGTTCTTC,CASTGLAGTEQFF
many,TRBV12-3/TRBV12-4,-,TRBJ2-7,TGTGCCAGCAGCCCCCGGGCGGAAGATAAGCAGTACTTC,CASSPRAEDKQYF
few,TRBV5-1,-,TRBJ2-5,TGCGCCAGCAGCTTGGTAGGGGGGGTCGGTGAGACCCAGTACTTC,CASSLVGGVGETQYF
many,TRBV24-1,TRBD1,TRBJ2-2,TGTGCCACCAGTGACGAGACAGGGGGCATAAGGTCCGGGGAGCTGTTTTTT,CATSDETGGIRSGELFF